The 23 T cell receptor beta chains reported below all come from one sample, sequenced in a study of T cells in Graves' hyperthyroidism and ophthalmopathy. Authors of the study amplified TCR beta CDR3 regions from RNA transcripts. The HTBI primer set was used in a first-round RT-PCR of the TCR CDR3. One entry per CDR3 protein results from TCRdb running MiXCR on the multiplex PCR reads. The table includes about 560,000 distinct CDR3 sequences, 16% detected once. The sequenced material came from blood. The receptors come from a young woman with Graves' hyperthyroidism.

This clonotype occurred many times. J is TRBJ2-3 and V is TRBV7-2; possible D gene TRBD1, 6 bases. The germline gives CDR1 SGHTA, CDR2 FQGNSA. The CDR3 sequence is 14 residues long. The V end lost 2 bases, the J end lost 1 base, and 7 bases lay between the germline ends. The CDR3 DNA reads TGTGCCAGCAGCTTATACAGGGGCACAGATACGCAGTATTTT. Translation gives CASSLYRGTDTQYF.

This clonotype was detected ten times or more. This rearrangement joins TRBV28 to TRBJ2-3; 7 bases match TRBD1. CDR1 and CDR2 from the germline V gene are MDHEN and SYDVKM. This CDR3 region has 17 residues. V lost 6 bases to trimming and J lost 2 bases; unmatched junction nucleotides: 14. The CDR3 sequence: CASRPHWVDRVTDTQYF. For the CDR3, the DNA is TGTGCCAGCAGACCACATTGGGTTGACAGGGTCACAGATACGCAGTATTTT.

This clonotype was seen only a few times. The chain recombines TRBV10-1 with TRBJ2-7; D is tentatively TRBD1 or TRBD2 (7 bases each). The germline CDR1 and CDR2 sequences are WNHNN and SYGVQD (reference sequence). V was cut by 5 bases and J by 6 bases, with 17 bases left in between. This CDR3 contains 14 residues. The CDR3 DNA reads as TGCGCCAGCAGTCCCCTCGACAGGGAGGGCGAGCAGTACTTC. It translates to CASSPLDREGEQYF.

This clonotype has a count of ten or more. The CDR3 coding sequence is TGCAGTGCTACTAGGCACTCAACTAATGAAAAACTGTTTTTT. Translated: CSATRHSTNEKLFF. The chain combines TRBV20-1 with TRBJ1-4; D not resolved. Looked up from germline, CDR1 is DFQATT and CDR2 is SNEGSKA (reference sequence). This CDR3 spans 14 amino acids. V was cut by 4 bases and J by 0 bases, with 9 bases left in between.

In nucleotides, the CDR3 is TGTGCCAGCAGCCAAGATACCCCGGGAGTTTCCCAAGAGACCCAGTACTTC. Its protein product is CASSQDTPGVSQETQYF. The chain combines TRBV4-2 with TRBJ2-5, with a weak D call TRBD2 (6 bases). The V end lost 0 bases, the J end lost 1 base, and 15 bases lay between the germline ends. This CDR3 is 17 amino acids long. In germline, CDR1 is LGHNA, CDR2 YNFKEQ.

CDR3 bases: TGTGCCAGCAGTTCTCTGACGGGGACAGGGATACGCGAGCAGTACTTC. Translating gives CASSSLTGTGIREQYF. This rearrangement joins TRBV12-3 or TRBV12-4 to TRBJ2-7, with 9 bases that match TRBD1. Unmatched junction bases numbered 13, after V lost 4 bases and J lost 6 bases. The CDR3 consists of 16 residues.

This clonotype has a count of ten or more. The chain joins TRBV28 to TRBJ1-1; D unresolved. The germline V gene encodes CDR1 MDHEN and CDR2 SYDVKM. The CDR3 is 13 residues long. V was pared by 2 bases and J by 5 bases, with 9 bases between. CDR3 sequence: CASSLPGETEAFF. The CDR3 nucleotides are TGTGCCAGCAGTTTACCCGGTGAGACTGAAGCTTTCTTT.

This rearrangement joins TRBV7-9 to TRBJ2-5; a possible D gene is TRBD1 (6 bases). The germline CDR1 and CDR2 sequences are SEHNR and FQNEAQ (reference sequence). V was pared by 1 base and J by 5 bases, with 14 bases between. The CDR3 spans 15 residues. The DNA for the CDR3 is TGTGCCAGCAGCTTAGAGCAGGGGCCAGGCGAGACCCAGTACTTC. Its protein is CASSLEQGPGETQYF.

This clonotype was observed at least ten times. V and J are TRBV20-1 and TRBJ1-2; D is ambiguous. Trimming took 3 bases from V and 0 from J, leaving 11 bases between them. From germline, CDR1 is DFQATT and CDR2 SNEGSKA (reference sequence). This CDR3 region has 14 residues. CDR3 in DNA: TGCAGTGCTAGTGGCGTGTTAACTAACTATGGCTACACCTTC. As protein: CSASGVLTNYGYTF.

The DNA of the CDR3 is TGCGCCAGCAGCTTGAACGGACAGGGCGGCTATGGCTACACCTTC. This gives the protein CASSLNGQGGYGYTF. The V call is TRBV5-1, the J call TRBJ1-2, with 8 positions matching TRBD1. The length of the CDR3 is 15 residues. V lost 1 base, J lost 4 bases, and 6 bases stayed unmatched. CDR1 and CDR2 from the germline V gene are SGHRS and YFSETQ.

The CDR3 DNA sequence: TGTGCCACGAGTACCGGGACAGGGGGGCCTGAGCAGTTCTTC. It yields the protein CATSTGTGGPEQFF. The chain joins TRBV24-1 to TRBJ2-1; 11 bases match TRBD1. V shed 10 bases and J 9 bases; nucleotides not matched to a gene: 10. CDR1 is KGHDR and CDR2 is SFDVKD in the germline V gene. CDR3 length: 14 amino acids.

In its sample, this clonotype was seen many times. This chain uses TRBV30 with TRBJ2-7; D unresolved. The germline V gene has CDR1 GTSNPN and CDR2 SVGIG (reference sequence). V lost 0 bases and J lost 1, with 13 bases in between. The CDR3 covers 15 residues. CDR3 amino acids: CAWSVRVGRSYEQYF. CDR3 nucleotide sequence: TGTGCCTGGAGTGTACGGGTTGGCCGATCCTACGAGCAGTACTTC.

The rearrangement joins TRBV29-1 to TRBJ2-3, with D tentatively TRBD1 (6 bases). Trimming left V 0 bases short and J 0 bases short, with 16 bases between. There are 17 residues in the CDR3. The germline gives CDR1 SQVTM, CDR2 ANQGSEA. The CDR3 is CSVEDDWTVTSTDTQYF. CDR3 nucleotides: TGCAGCGTTGAAGATGATTGGACAGTTACTAGCACAGATACGCAGTATTTT.

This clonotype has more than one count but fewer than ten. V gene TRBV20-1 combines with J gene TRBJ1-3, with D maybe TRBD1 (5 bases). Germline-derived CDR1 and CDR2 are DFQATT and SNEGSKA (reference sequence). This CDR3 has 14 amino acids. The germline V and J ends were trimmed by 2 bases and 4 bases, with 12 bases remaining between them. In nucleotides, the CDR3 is TGCAGTGCTAGACGCCGGGGCCGAGGAAACACCATATATTTT. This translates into CSARRRGRGNTIYF.

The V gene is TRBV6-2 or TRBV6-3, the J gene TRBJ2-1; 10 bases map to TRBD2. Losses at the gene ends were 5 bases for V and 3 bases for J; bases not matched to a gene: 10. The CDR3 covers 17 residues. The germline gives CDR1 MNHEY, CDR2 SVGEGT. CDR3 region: CASSPREGLAYYNEQFF. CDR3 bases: TGTGCCAGCAGTCCCCGGGAGGGACTAGCGTACTACAATGAGCAGTTCTTC.

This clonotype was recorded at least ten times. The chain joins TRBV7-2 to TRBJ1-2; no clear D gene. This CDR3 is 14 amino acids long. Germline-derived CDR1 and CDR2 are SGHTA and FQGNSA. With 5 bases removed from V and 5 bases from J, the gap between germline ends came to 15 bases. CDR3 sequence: CASSLPGRRYGYTF. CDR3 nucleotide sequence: TGTGCCAGCAGCCTCCCGGGAAGAAGATATGGCTACACCTTC.

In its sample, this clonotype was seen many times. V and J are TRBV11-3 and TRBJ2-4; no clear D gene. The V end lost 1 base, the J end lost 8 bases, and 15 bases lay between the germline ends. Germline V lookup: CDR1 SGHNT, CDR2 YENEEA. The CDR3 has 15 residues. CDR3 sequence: CASSLGLESMDIQYF. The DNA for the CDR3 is TGTGCCAGCAGCTTAGGACTGGAATCCATGGACATTCAGTACTTC.

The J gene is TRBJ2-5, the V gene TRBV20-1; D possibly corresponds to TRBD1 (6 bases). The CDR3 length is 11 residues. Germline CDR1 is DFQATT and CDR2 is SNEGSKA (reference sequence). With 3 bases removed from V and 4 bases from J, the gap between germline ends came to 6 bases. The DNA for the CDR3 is TGCAGTGCTAGGGACAGAGAGACCCAGTACTTC. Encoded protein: CSARDRETQYF.

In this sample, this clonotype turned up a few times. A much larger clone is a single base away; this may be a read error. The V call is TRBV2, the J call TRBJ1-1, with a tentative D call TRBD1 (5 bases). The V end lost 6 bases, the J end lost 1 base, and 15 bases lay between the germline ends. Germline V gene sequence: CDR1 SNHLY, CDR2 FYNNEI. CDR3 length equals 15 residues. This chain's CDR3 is CASRQPPGENTEAFF. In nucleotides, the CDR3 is TGTGCCAGCAGGCAACCTCCGGGGGAGAACACTGAAGCTTTCTTT. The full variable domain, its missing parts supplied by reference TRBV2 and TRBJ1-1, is EPEVTQTPSHQVTQMGQEVILRCVPISNHLYFYWYRQILGQKVEFLVSFYNNEISEKSEIFDDQFSVERPDGSNFTLKIRSTKLEDSAMYFCASRQPPGENTEAFFGQGTRLTVV.

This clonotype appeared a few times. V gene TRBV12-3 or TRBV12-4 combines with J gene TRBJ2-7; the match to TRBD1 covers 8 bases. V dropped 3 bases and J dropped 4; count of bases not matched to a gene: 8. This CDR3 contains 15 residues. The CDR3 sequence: CASSFDRGAYYEQYF. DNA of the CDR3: TGTGCCAGCAGTTTCGACAGGGGTGCTTATTACGAGCAGTACTTC.

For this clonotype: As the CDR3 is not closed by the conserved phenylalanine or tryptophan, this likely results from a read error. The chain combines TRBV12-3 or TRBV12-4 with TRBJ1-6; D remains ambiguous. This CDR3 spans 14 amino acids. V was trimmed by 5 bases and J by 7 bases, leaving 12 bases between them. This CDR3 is CASSVRSPNSPLHL. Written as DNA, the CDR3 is TGTGCCAGCAGTGTGCGGTCACCCAATTCACCCCTCCACCTT.

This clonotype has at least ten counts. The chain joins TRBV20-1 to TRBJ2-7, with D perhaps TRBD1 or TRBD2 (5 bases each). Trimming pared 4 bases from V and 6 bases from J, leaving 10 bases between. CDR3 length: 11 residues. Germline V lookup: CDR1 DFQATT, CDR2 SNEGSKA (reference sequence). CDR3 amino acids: CSATGALEQYF. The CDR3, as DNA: TGCAGTGCTACCGGGGCTCTCGAGCAGTACTTC.

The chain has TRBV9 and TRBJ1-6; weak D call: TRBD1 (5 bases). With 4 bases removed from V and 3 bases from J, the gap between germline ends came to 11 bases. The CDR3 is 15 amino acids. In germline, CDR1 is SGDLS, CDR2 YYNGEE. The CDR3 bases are TGTGCCAGCAGCTCCACAGGAGACTATAATTCACCCCTCCACTTT. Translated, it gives CASSSTGDYNSPLHF.